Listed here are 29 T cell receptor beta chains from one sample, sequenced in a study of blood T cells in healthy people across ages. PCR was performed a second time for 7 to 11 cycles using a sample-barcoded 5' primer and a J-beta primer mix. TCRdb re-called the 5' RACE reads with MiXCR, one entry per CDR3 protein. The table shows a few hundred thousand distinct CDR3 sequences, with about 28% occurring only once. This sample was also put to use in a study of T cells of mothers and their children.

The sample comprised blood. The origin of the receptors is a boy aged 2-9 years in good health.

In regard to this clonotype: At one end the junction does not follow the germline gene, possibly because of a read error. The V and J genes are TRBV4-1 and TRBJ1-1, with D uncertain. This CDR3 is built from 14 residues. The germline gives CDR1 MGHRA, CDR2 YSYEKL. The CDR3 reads CASSQESLYTEASF. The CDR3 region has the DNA TGCGCCAGCAGCCAAGAATCACTTTACACTGAAGCTTCCTTT.

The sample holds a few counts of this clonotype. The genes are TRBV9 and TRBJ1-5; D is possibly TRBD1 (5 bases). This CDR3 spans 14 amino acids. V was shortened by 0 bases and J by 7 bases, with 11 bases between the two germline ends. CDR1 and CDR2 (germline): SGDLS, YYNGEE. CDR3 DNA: TGTGCCAGCAGCGTAGAACCAGGGAACCAGCCCCAGCATTTT. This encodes CASSVEPGNQPQHF.

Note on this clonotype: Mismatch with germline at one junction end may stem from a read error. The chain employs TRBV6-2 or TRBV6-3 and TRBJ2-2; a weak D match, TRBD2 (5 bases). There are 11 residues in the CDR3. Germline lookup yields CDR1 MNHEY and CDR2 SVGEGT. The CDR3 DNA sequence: TGTGCCAGCATGTCTCTCGGGGAGCTGGTTTTT. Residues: CASMSLGELVF.

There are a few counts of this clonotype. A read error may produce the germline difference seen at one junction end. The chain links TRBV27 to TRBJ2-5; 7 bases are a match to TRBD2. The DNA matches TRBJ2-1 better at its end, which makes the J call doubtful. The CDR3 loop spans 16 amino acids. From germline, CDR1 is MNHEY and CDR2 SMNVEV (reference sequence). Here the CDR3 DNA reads TGTGCCAGCAGCCCCATGGGGGGGTCAAATTACAACGAGCAGTTCTTC. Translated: CASSPMGGSNYNEQFF.

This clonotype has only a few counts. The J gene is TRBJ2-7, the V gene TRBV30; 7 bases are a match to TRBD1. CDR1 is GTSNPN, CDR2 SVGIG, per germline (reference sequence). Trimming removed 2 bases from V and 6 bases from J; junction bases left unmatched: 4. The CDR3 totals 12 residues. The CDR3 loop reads CAWSPYRGEQYF. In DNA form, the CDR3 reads TGTGCCTGGAGTCCCTACAGGGGCGAGCAGTACTTC.

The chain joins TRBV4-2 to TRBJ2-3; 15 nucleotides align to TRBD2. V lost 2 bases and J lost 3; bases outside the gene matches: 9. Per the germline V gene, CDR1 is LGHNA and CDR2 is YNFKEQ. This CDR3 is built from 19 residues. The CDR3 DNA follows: TGTGCCAGCAGCCAAAGGACTAGCGGGAGGGCCTGGAGTACAGATACGCAGTATTTT. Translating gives CASSQRTSGRAWSTDTQYF.

The CDR3 region is CASSSDRGSGFF. As DNA, the CDR3 is TGCGCCAGCAGCTCCGACAGGGGCAGTGGGTTCTTC. The chain couples TRBV5-1 to TRBJ2-1; 8 bases align to TRBD1. After removal of 3 bases from V and 15 bases from J, the junction contained 8 bases not matched to a gene. The CDR3 covers 12 residues. The germline gives CDR1 SGHRS, CDR2 YFSETQ.

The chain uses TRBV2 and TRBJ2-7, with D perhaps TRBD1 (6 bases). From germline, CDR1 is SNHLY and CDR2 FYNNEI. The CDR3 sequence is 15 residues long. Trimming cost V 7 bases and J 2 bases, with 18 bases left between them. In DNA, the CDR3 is TGTGCCAGCACTTATGGCGTGGACAGCCCCTACGAGCAGTACTTC. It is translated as CASTYGVDSPYEQYF. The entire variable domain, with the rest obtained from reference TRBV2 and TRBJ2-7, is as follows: EPEVTQTPSHQVTQMGQEVILRCVPISNHLYFYWYRQILGQKVEFLVSFYNNEISEKSEIFDDQFSVERPDGSNFTLKIRSTKLEDSAMYFCASTYGVDSPYEQYFGPGTRLTVT.

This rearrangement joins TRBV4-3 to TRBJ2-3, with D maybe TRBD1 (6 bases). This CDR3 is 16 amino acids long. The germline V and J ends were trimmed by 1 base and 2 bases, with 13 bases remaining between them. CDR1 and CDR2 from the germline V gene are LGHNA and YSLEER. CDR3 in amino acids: CASSQAGHLNTDTQYF. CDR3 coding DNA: TGCGCCAGCAGCCAAGCGGGACACCTAAACACAGATACGCAGTATTTT.

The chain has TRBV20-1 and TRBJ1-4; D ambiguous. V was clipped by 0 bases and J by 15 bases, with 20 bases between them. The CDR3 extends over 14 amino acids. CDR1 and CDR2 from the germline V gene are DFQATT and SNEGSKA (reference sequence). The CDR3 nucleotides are TGCAGTGCTAGAGATAGGAAGACGACCTTGGGGTTGTTTTTT. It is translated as CSARDRKTTLGLFF.

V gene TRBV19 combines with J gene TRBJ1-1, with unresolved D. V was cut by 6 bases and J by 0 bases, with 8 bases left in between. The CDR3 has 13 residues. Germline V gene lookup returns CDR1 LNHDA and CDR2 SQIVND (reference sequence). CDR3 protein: CASSPVLNTEAFF. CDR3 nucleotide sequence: TGTGCCAGTAGCCCAGTCCTGAACACTGAAGCTTTCTTT.

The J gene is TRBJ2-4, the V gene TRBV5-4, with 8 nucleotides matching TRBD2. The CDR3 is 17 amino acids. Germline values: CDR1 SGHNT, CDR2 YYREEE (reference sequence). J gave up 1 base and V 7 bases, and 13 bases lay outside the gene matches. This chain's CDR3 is CASGRLAGSGAKNIQYF. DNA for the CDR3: TGTGCCAGCGGAAGGCTAGCGGGCAGCGGGGCCAAAAACATTCAGTACTTC.

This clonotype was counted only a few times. CDR3 loop: CATSRLQGPETYEQYF. For the CDR3, the DNA is TGTGCCACCAGCAGATTACAGGGCCCCGAAACCTACGAGCAGTACTTC. The genes are TRBV15 and TRBJ2-7; D is perhaps TRBD1 (6 bases). V was shortened by 2 bases and J by 2 bases, with 16 bases between the two germline ends. CDR1 and CDR2 from the germline V gene are LNHNV and YYDKDF (reference sequence). The CDR3 has 16 residues.

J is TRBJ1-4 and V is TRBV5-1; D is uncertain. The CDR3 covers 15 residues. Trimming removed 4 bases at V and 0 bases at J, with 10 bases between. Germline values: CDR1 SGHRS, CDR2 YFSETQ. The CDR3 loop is CASSVMGSTNEKLFF. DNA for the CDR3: TGCGCCAGCAGCGTGATGGGCTCAACTAATGAAAAACTGTTTTTT. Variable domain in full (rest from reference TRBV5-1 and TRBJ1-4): KAGVTQTPRYLIKTRGQQVTLSCSPISGHRSVSWYQQTPGQGLQFLFEYFSETQRNKGNFPGRFSGRQFSNSRSEMNVSTLELGDSALYLCASSVMGSTNEKLFFGSGTQLSVL.

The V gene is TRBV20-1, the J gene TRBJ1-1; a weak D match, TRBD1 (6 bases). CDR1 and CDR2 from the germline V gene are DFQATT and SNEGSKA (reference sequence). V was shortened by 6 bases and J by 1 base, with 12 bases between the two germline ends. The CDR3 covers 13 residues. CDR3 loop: CSAQQGSNTEAFF. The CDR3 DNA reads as TGCAGTGCCCAACAGGGTTCGAACACTGAAGCTTTCTTT.

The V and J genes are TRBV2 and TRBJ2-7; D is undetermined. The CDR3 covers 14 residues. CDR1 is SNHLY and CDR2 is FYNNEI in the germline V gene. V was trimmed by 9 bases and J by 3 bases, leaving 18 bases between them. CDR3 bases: TGTGCCAGTACCGGGCCGCCATTCGTCTACGAGCAGTACTTC. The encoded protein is CASTGPPFVYEQYF.

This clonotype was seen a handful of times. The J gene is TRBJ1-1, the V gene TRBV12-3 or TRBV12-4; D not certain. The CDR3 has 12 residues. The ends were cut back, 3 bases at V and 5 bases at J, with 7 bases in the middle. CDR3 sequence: CASSLSYTEAFF. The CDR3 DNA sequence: TGTGCCAGCAGTTTGAGCTATACTGAAGCTTTCTTT.

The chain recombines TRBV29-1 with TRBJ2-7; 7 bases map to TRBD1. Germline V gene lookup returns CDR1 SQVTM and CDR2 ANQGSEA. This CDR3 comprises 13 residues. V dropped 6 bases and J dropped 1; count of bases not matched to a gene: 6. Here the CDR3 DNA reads TGCAGCGTGAGACAGGGCGCATCCTACGAGCAGTACTTC. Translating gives CSVRQGASYEQYF.

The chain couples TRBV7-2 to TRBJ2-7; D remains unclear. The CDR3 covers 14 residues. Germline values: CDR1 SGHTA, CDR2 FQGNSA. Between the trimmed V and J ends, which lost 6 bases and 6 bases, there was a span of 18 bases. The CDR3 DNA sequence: TGTGCCAGCAGTTCAGATAGAGCACAAGGCGAGCAGTACTTC. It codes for CASSSDRAQGEQYF.

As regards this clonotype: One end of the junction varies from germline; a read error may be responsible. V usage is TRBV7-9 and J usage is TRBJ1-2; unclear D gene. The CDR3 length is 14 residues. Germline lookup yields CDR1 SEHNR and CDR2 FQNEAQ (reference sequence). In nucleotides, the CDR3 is TGTGCCAGCAGCTTCATTACAGCCCTTAGAGATGGGAACTTC. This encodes CASSFITALRDGNF.

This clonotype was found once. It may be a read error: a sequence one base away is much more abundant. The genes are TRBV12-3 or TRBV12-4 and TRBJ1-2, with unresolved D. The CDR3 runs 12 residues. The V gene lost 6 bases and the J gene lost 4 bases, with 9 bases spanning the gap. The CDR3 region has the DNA TGTGCCAGCAGGGACGGTGGCTATGGCTACACCTTC. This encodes CASRDGGYGYTF.

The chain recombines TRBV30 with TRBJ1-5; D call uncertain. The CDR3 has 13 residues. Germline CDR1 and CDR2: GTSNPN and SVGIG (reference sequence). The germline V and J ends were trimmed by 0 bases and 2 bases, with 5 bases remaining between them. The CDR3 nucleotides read TGTGCCTGGAGTGTAACAGGCAATCAGCCCCAGCATTTT. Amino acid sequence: CAWSVTGNQPQHF.

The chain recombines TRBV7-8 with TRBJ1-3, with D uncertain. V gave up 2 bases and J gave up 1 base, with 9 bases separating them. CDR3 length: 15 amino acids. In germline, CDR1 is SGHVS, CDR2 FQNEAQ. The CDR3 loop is CASSLQSSSGNTIYF. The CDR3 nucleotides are TGTGCCAGCAGCTTACAATCGTCGTCTGGAAACACCATATATTTT.

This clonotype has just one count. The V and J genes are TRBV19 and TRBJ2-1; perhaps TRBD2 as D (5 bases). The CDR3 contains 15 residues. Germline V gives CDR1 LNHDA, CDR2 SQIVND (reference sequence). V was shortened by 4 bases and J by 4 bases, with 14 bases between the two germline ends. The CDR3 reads CASSTPRSGYNEQFF. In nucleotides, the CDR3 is TGTGCCAGTAGTACCCCGAGGAGCGGATACAATGAGCAGTTCTTC.

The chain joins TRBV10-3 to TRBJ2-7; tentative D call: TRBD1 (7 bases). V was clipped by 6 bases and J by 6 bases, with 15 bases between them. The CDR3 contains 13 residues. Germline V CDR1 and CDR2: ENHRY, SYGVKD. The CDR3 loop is CAISQVQGGEQYF. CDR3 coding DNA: TGTGCCATCAGCCAGGTGCAGGGGGGCGAGCAGTACTTC.

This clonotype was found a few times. The CDR3 here is CSARDLKIPRETQYF. The CDR3 region has the DNA TGCAGTGCTAGAGATTTGAAAATACCCCGAGAGACCCAGTACTTC. The J gene is TRBJ2-5, the V gene TRBV20-1; no definite D call. Germline lookup yields CDR1 DFQATT and CDR2 SNEGSKA (reference sequence). The V end lost 0 bases, the J end lost 4 bases, and 15 bases lay between the germline ends. There are 15 residues in the CDR3.

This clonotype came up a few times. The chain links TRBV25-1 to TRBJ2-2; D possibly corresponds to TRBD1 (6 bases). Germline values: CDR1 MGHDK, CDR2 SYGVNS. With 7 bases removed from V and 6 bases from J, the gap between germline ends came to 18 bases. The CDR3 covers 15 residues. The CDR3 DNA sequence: TGTGCCAGCAAACCTACAGGGTATTTCGCCGGGGAGCTGTTTTTT. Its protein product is CASKPTGYFAGELFF.

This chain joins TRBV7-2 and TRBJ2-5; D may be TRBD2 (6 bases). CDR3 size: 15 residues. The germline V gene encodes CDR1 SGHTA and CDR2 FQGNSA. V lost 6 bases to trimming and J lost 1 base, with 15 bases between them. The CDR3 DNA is TGTGCCAGCAGATCCCCCGGGACTCCCCAAGAGACCCAGTACTTC. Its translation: CASRSPGTPQETQYF.

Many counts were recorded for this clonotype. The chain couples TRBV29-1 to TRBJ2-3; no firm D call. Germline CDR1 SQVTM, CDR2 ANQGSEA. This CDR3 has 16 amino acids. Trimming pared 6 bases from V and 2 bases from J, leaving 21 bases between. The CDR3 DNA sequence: TGCAGCGTCCCCCTAGGGCCCTCCTGGTCCACAGATACGCAGTATTTT. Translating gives CSVPLGPSWSTDTQYF.